This passage covers 23 T cell receptor beta chains from one sample sequenced in a study of technical replicates of blood from several donors. Profiled with immunoSEQ multiplex PCR; TCRdb holds only in-frame clones, not every one. The sample includes more than 90,000 clones, approximately 94% of them seen just once. Source material: T cells isolated from PBMCs. Receptors originate from a human donor in good health.

CDR3 coding DNA: TGCGCCAGCAGCTTGGCTCAGTTCCTTGGAGATACGCAGTATTTT. As protein: CASSLAQFLGDTQYF. This chain uses TRBV5-1 with TRBJ2-3; D gene unclear. V lost 0 bases and J 5 bases, leaving 13 bases between the germline ends. Germline V gene lookup returns CDR1 SGHRS and CDR2 YFSETQ. There are 15 residues in the CDR3.

The CDR3 protein is CASSLVVSGENYGYTF. The DNA for the CDR3 is TGTGCCAGCAGCTTAGTCGTGTCGGGGGAGAACTATGGCTACACCTTC. The V and J genes are TRBV7-9 and TRBJ1-2; D is perhaps TRBD1 (5 bases). Germline CDR1 reads SEHNR; CDR2 reads FQNEAQ (reference sequence). This CDR3 contains 16 residues. V was trimmed by 1 base and J by 2 bases, leaving 14 bases between them. Full variable domain (missing parts from reference TRBV7-9 and TRBJ1-2): DTGVSQNPRHKITKRGQNVTFRCDPISEHNRLYWYRQTLGQGPEFLTYFQNEAQLEKSRLLSDRFSAERPKGSFSTLEIQRTEQGDSAMYLCASSLVVSGENYGYTFGSGTRLTVV.

The rearrangement joins TRBV28 to TRBJ2-7, with TRBD2 matching over 8 bases. CDR1 MDHEN and CDR2 SYDVKM come from the germline V gene. The CDR3 has 16 amino acids. V shed 6 bases and J 3 bases; nucleotides not matched to a gene: 13. CDR3 sequence: CASSFRPGLVRYEQYF. The CDR3 bases are TGTGCCAGCAGCTTCCGGCCGGGACTAGTGCGCTACGAGCAGTACTTC.

This clone was observed a single time. CDR3 bases: TGCAGCGGATTGCTAGGGGCCCGACCCTCTGGGGCCAACGTCCTGACTTTC. Residues: CSGLLGARPSGANVLTF. J is TRBJ2-6 and V is TRBV29-1, with D perhaps matching TRBD1 (5 bases). The CDR3 spans 17 residues. Looked up from germline, CDR1 is SQVTM and CDR2 is ANQGSEA. V was shortened by 7 bases and J by 0 bases, with 19 bases between the two germline ends.

The J gene is TRBJ2-3, the V gene TRBV5-1, with a weak D call TRBD2 (7 bases). CDR1 is SGHRS, CDR2 YFSETQ, per germline. CDR3 length: 18 amino acids. The V end was cut by 2 bases, the J end by 2 bases, with 21 bases between. CDR3: CASSLAGHPTVFTDTQYF. The CDR3 nucleotides are TGCGCCAGCAGCTTAGCGGGACACCCAACCGTATTCACAGATACGCAGTATTTT. Full variable domain (missing parts from reference TRBV5-1 and TRBJ2-3): KAGVTQTPRYLIKTRGQQVTLSCSPISGHRSVSWYQQTPGQGLQFLFEYFSETQRNKGNFPGRFSGRQFSNSRSEMNVSTLELGDSALYLCASSLAGHPTVFTDTQYFGPGTRLTVL.

The V and J genes are TRBV6-1 and TRBJ1-5; 8 nucleotides match TRBD1. The trim removed 4 bases at V and 5 bases at J, leaving 10 bases unmatched. The CDR3 sequence is 16 residues long. Germline V gene lookup returns CDR1 MNHNS and CDR2 SASEGT. In nucleotides, the CDR3 is TGTGCCAGCAGTGCCGAAAGACAGGGGCCCTATCAGCCCCAGCATTTT. Residues: CASSAERQGPYQPQHF.

V and J are TRBV6-4 and TRBJ2-1; TRBD2 aligns across 11 bases. The CDR3 is 15 amino acids. Trimming took 2 bases from V and 3 from J; bases not matched to a gene: 0. Germline V gene sequence: CDR1 MRHNA, CDR2 SNTAGT. In DNA form, the CDR3 reads TGTGCCAGCAGTGACCTAGCGGGGGGCTACAATGAGCAGTTCTTC. This encodes CASSDLAGGYNEQFF.

For the CDR3, the DNA is TGTGCCAGCAGCCAGGACGGTGCGGGGTTTACAGATACGCAGTATTTT. Protein sequence: CASSQDGAGFTDTQYF. V and J are TRBV5-6 and TRBJ2-3; possibly TRBD2 for D (6 bases). Trimming took 4 bases from V and 3 from J, leaving 18 bases between them. Germline CDR1 and CDR2: SGHDT and YYEEEE. This CDR3 is built from 16 residues. Full variable domain (remainder filled in from reference TRBV5-6 and TRBJ2-3): DAGVTQSPTHLIKTRGQQVTLRCSPKSGHDTVSWYQQALGQGPQFIFQYYEEEERQRGNFPDRFSGHQFPNYSSELNVNALLLGDSALYLCASSQDGAGFTDTQYFGPGTRLTVL.

The chain recombines TRBV6-6 with TRBJ2-1; TRBD1 might be the D (6 bases). This CDR3 contains 12 residues. Trimming pared 11 bases from V and 3 bases from J, leaving 11 bases between. Germline V gives CDR1 MNHNY, CDR2 SVGAGI (reference sequence). CDR3 region: CASGQFYNEQFF. The DNA of the CDR3 is TGTGCCTCCGGACAGTTCTACAATGAGCAGTTCTTC.

The chain employs TRBV14 and TRBJ1-1, with 7 bases lining up with TRBD1. The CDR3 consists of 17 residues. Trimming took 1 base from V and 3 from J; bases not matched to a gene: 11. Germline V CDR1 and CDR2: SGHDN, FVKESK. CDR3 nucleotides: TGTGCCAGCAGCCAAGGGACAGGACTGGGCCTGGACACTGAAGCTTTCTTT. Amino acids: CASSQGTGLGLDTEAFF.

The chain employs TRBV9 and TRBJ2-1; TRBD2 is a possible D gene (7 bases). The CDR3 extends over 15 amino acids. Germline assignment: CDR1 SGDLS and CDR2 YYNGEE. With 0 bases removed from V and 4 bases from J, the gap between germline ends came to 11 bases. As DNA, the CDR3 is TGTGCCAGCAGCGTAGGGGGGGGCAGTTACAATGAGCAGTTCTTC. Its translation is CASSVGGGSYNEQFF. Full variable domain (remainder filled in from reference TRBV9 and TRBJ2-1): DSGVTQTPKHLITATGQRVTLRCSPRSGDLSVYWYQQSLDQGLQFLIQYYNGEERAKGNILERFSAQQFPDLHSELNLSSLELGDSALYFCASSVGGGSYNEQFFGPGTRLTVL.

V usage is TRBV7-9 and J usage is TRBJ2-7; tentatively, D is TRBD1 (6 bases). Trimming shortened V by 0 bases and J by 7 bases, and 10 bases separated the two germline ends. CDR3 length equals 13 residues. CDR1 and CDR2 from the germline V gene are SEHNR and FQNEAQ (reference sequence). The DNA of the CDR3 is TGTGCCAGCAGCTTAGCAACAGGGAAGGAGCAGTACTTC. It encodes CASSLATGKEQYF. Using reference TRBV7-9 and TRBJ2-7 for the parts outside the CDR3, the full variable domain is DTGVSQNPRHKITKRGQNVTFRCDPISEHNRLYWYRQTLGQGPEFLTYFQNEAQLEKSRLLSDRFSAERPKGSFSTLEIQRTEQGDSAMYLCASSLATGKEQYFGPGTRLTVT.

This rearrangement joins TRBV29-1 to TRBJ2-3; maybe TRBD1 (5 bases). The CDR3 runs 14 residues. The germline CDR1 and CDR2 sequences are SQVTM and ANQGSEA. Trimming removed 6 bases at V and 6 bases at J, with 19 bases between. CDR3 sequence (DNA): TGCAGCGTGCCCCTCGGACACAGAGGCGATACGCAGTATTTT. Its translation is CSVPLGHRGDTQYF.

This clone was recorded a few times. The rearrangement links TRBV7-9 to TRBJ1-1; 7 bases are a match to TRBD1. The CDR3 is 14 residues long. Trimming took 6 bases from V and 3 from J; bases not matched to a gene: 7. Looked up from germline, CDR1 is SEHNR and CDR2 is FQNEAQ (reference sequence). The CDR3 nucleotides are TGTGCCAGCAGGAACAGGGGCCGGGACACTGAAGCTTTCTTT. Translating it yields CASRNRGRDTEAFF.

This clone was detected once. The V call is TRBV7-2, the J call TRBJ2-7; a weak D match, TRBD2 (6 bases). Trimming shortened V by 5 bases and J by 3 bases, and 11 bases separated the two germline ends. This CDR3 is built from 13 residues. The germline gives CDR1 SGHTA, CDR2 FQGNSA. CDR3 region: CASSRSGVYEQYF. CDR3 DNA: TGTGCCAGCAGCCGATCGGGAGTCTACGAGCAGTACTTC.

The gene calls are TRBV18 and TRBJ1-2; unclear D gene. The CDR3 extends over 15 amino acids. Germline V CDR1 and CDR2: KGHSH, LQKENI. V was trimmed by 3 bases and J by 4 bases, leaving 15 bases between them. CDR3 sequence (DNA): TGTGCCAGCTCACCCTTTGGAGAGAACATCTATGGCTACACCTTC. This encodes CASSPFGENIYGYTF.

This sequence joins TRBV2 and TRBJ1-6; D remains ambiguous. This CDR3 has 14 residues. Trimming removed 6 bases from V and 9 bases from J, with 15 bases in between. Germline V lookup: CDR1 SNHLY, CDR2 FYNNEI. Here the CDR3 reads CASRPRRGASPLHF. The CDR3 bases are TGTGCCAGCAGGCCCAGGCGGGGAGCTTCACCCCTCCACTTT.

V is TRBV19 and J is TRBJ2-1; D is possibly TRBD1 (6 bases). The V end was cut by 10 bases, the J end by 8 bases, with 21 bases between. The germline CDR1 and CDR2 sequences are LNHDA and SQIVND (reference sequence). The CDR3 is 14 residues long. The DNA of the CDR3 is TGTGCCACCCGGACAGTTGGGTCAGGCGATGAGCAGTTCTTC. Protein product: CATRTVGSGDEQFF.

The rearrangement uses TRBV5-1 and TRBJ2-5; maybe TRBD2 (6 bases). The germline V and J ends were trimmed by 4 bases and 2 bases, with 18 bases remaining between them. From germline, CDR1 is SGHRS and CDR2 YFSETQ. The CDR3 is 16 amino acids. CDR3 bases: TGCGCCAGCAGCCCGGCGGGGTCAGCGCTTCAAGAGACCCAGTACTTC. Residues: CASSPAGSALQETQYF.

This sequence joins TRBV28 and TRBJ2-7, with a tentative D call TRBD1 (6 bases). The V gene's germline CDR1 is MDHEN and CDR2 SYDVKM. Trimming took off 5 bases at V and 5 bases at J, with 13 bases between the two ends. The CDR3 is 13 residues long. The CDR3, as DNA: TGTGCCAGCAGTATGACAGGTTACCACGAGCAGTACTTC. Protein sequence: CASSMTGYHEQYF. The full variable domain, its missing parts supplied by reference TRBV28 and TRBJ2-7, is DVKVTQSSRYLVKRTGEKVFLECVQDMDHENMFWYRQDPGLGLRLIYFSYDVKMKEKGDIPEGYSVSREKKERFSLILESASTNQTSMYLCASSMTGYHEQYFGPGTRLTVT.

The chain is built from TRBV19 and TRBJ1-2; D is unclear. CDR1 is LNHDA, CDR2 SQIVND, per germline (reference sequence). This CDR3 spans 14 amino acids. V lost 4 bases and J lost 4, with 13 bases in between. CDR3 sequence reads: CASSTPVPGYGYTF. The CDR3 DNA follows: TGTGCCAGTAGTACTCCTGTTCCGGGCTATGGCTACACCTTC. Using reference TRBV19 and TRBJ1-2 for the parts outside the CDR3, the full variable domain is DGGITQSPKYLFRKEGQNVTLSCEQNLNHDAMYWYRQDPGQGLRLIYYSQIVNDFQKGDIAEGYSVSREKKESFPLTVTSAQKNPTAFYLCASSTPVPGYGYTFGSGTRLTVV.

A remark on this clone: Other DNA variants within this sample encode the same CDR3. The chain joins TRBV9 to TRBJ2-3, with TRBD2 identical over 10 bases. The CDR3 length is 16 residues. Germline V gene lookup returns CDR1 SGDLS and CDR2 YYNGEE. After removal of 0 bases from V and 3 bases from J, the junction contained 4 bases not matched to a gene. The CDR3 DNA is TGTGCCAGCAGCGTAGTGGGTAGCGGGGGGACAGATACGCAGTATTTT. Translated, it gives CASSVVGSGGTDTQYF. The full variable domain, in which reference TRBV9 and TRBJ2-3 provide the parts outside the CDR3, is DSGVTQTPKHLITATGQRVTLRCSPRSGDLSVYWYQQSLDQGLQFLIQYYNGEERAKGNILERFSAQQFPDLHSELNLSSLELGDSALYFCASSVVGSGGTDTQYFGPGTRLTVL.

The chain employs TRBV28 and TRBJ2-1; 9 nucleotides agree with TRBD2. The germline gives CDR1 MDHEN, CDR2 SYDVKM. The CDR3 consists of 15 residues. The V gene end was trimmed by 6 bases and the J gene end by 4 bases; junction bases not matched to a gene: 7. In DNA form, the CDR3 reads TGTGCCAGCAGAACTCCCAGCGGGGGGTACAATGAGCAGTTCTTC. This sequence encodes CASRTPSGGYNEQFF.